A single sample is the source of the 22 T cell receptor beta chains below, sequenced in a study of blood T cell repertoires in COVID-19. Profiling relied on immunoSEQ multiplex PCR, and the TCRdb table lists in-frame clones only, not all of them. The sample holds 65,000 to 70,000 clones, approximately 94% seen once. Sequencing used peripheral blood. These receptors all come from a man between 70 and 80 years old with active COVID-19.

The chain employs TRBV7-9 and TRBJ1-1; TRBD1 matches 10 bases. Per germline, CDR1 SEHNR and CDR2 FQNEAQ (reference sequence). The junction had 13 bases not matched to a gene; V was cut back by 2 bases and J by 7 bases. This CDR3 spans 17 amino acids. The CDR3 is CASSLRIPDRGHGEAFF. The CDR3 region has the DNA TGTGCCAGCAGCTTAAGGATCCCCGACAGGGGGCATGGTGAAGCTTTCTTT.

On this clone: One junction end disagrees with the germline gene, perhaps due to a read error. V and J are TRBV9 and TRBJ1-3; TRBD1 is a possible D gene (6 bases). Germline CDR1 and CDR2: SGDLS and YYNGEE. The CDR3 covers 13 residues. CDR3 residues: CASSGQVANPIYF. The CDR3 DNA follows: TGTGCCAGCAGCGGACAGGTCGCAAACCCCATATATTTT.

Concerning this clone itself: Other DNA variants within this sample encode the same CDR3. V and J are TRBV19 and TRBJ1-3; no firm D call. This CDR3 has 14 amino acids. Trimming left V 5 bases short and J 0 bases short, with 8 bases between. The germline V gene encodes CDR1 LNHDA and CDR2 SQIVND (reference sequence). As DNA, the CDR3 is TGTGCCAGTAGTGCGGGAAGCTCTGGAAACACCATATATTTT. Protein: CASSAGSSGNTIYF.

The J gene is TRBJ1-6, the V gene TRBV4-1; D is possibly TRBD1 (5 bases). CDR1 is MGHRA and CDR2 is YSYEKL in the germline V gene. V dropped 0 bases and J dropped 7 bases, with 22 bases sitting between them. The CDR3 length is 19 residues. CDR3 sequence: CASSQESIPGFLGNSPLHF. DNA of the CDR3: TGCGCCAGCAGCCAAGAATCTATCCCAGGGTTTTTAGGGAATTCACCCCTCCACTTT.

The genes are TRBV6-6 and TRBJ2-1; D is perhaps TRBD2 (6 bases). CDR1 MNHNY and CDR2 SVGAGI come from the germline V gene (reference sequence). The CDR3 loop spans 17 amino acids. Between the trimmed V and J ends, which lost 5 bases and 1 base, there was a span of 18 bases. The CDR3 coding sequence is TGTGCCAGCAGTCGCCCTAGCTGGGGGACTTCCTACAATGAGCAGTTCTTC. As protein: CASSRPSWGTSYNEQFF.

V gene TRBV3-1 (or the pseudogene TRBV3-2) combines with J gene TRBJ2-5; weak D call: TRBD2 (6 bases). The CDR3 covers 17 residues. Trimming took 1 base from V and 9 from J, leaving 24 bases between them. CDR1 and CDR2 (germline): LGHDT, YNNKEL (reference sequence). CDR3: CASSQVAGGITWGAQYF. The CDR3 DNA reads as TGTGCCAGCAGCCAAGTGGCTGGGGGAATTACCTGGGGGGCCCAGTACTTC.

This chain joins TRBV3-1 (or the pseudogene TRBV3-2) and TRBJ2-3, with TRBD1 as a possible D gene (6 bases). V lost 4 bases and J lost 4, with 12 bases in between. In germline, CDR1 is LGHDT, CDR2 YNNKEL (reference sequence). This CDR3 region has 14 residues. In DNA, the CDR3 is TGTGCCAGCAGCCTGACAGGTCGGTCAGATACGCAGTATTTT. This sequence encodes CASSLTGRSDTQYF.

This clone was counted between two and nine times. The V call is TRBV2, the J call TRBJ2-7; D call uncertain. Trimming stripped 6 bases from V and 2 bases from J, with 11 bases between. The CDR3 totals 13 residues. Looked up from germline, CDR1 is SNHLY and CDR2 is FYNNEI. Here the CDR3 reads CASRILPTYEQYF. CDR3 coding DNA: TGTGCCAGCAGGATACTTCCCACCTACGAGCAGTACTTC.

The chain recombines TRBV6-5 with TRBJ2-5; a weak D match, TRBD1 (6 bases). V shed 9 bases and J shed 5 bases, with 22 bases lying between them. Germline V gene data show CDR1 as MNHEY and CDR2 as SVGAGI. CDR3 size: 15 residues. CDR3 DNA: TGTGCCAGTACTCGACAGGCTAATCTAGGGGAGACCCAGTACTTC. This translates into CASTRQANLGETQYF.

The chain combines TRBV5-1 with TRBJ2-5, with 11 bases fitting TRBD1. The CDR3 contains 16 residues. Trimming removed 4 bases from V and 1 base from J; junction bases left unmatched: 6. Germline V gene data show CDR1 as SGHRS and CDR2 as YFSETQ. This CDR3 is CASSRGQGAPQETQYF. The CDR3 bases are TGCGCCAGCAGCCGTGGACAGGGGGCGCCCCAAGAGACCCAGTACTTC.

The chain links TRBV5-1 to TRBJ1-1, with D possibly being TRBD1 (5 bases). The CDR3 consists of 13 residues. CDR1 is SGHRS, CDR2 YFSETQ, per germline. V dropped 2 bases and J dropped 3 bases, with 8 bases sitting between them. CDR3 in DNA: TGCGCCAGCAGCTTAACAGGTGACACTGAAGCTTTCTTT. It yields the protein CASSLTGDTEAFF.

As regards this clone: At one end, the junction sequence differs from germline, possibly due to a read error. The CDR3 DNA reads as TGTGCCATCAGTGGGACCGGGACAGGGGGTGTAGTTATCTTC. Its translation: CAISGTGTGGVVIF. V usage is TRBV10-3 and J usage is TRBJ2-4; 11 positions agree with TRBD1. Germline V CDR1 and CDR2: ENHRY, SYGVKD. There are 14 residues in the CDR3.

The V call is TRBV12-3 or TRBV12-4, the J call TRBJ1-5; no clear D. The CDR3 contains 12 residues. The germline V and J ends were trimmed by 7 bases and 9 bases, with 13 bases remaining between them. CDR3 DNA: TGTGCCAGCACCGCAAACAGTGCGCCCCAGCATTTT. Its translation is CASTANSAPQHF.

This chain links TRBV18 with TRBJ1-1; unclear D gene. The V end was cut by 2 bases, the J end by 4 bases, with 14 bases between. CDR3 size: 15 residues. Germline CDR1 is KGHSH and CDR2 is LQKENI. The CDR3 coding sequence is TGTGCCAGCTCACCATCTTACGGCGGAGGCACTGAAGCTTTCTTT. It specifies CASSPSYGGGTEAFF.

This sequence joins TRBV5-4 and TRBJ2-7; tentative D call: TRBD2 (5 bases). Germline V lookup: CDR1 SGHNT, CDR2 YYREEE (reference sequence). This CDR3 comprises 16 residues. Trimming removed 0 bases from V and 7 bases from J, with 20 bases in between. CDR3 protein: CASSLDLRAAALEQYF. In DNA, the CDR3 is TGTGCCAGCAGCTTGGATTTGAGGGCCGCGGCCCTAGAGCAGTACTTC. The variable domain in full, with the rest retrieved from reference TRBV5-4 and TRBJ2-7, is ETGVTQSPTHLIKTRGQQVTLRCSSQSGHNTVSWYQQALGQGPQFIFQYYREEENGRGNFPPRFSGLQFPNYSSELNVNALELDDSALYLCASSLDLRAAALEQYFGPGTRLTVT.

V usage is TRBV7-9 and J usage is TRBJ1-6, with 10 positions matching TRBD1. CDR1 is SEHNR, CDR2 FQNEAQ, per germline (reference sequence). The CDR3 contains 14 residues. Trimming cost V 5 bases and J 6 bases; bases outside gene matches: 1. The CDR3 DNA reads as TGTGCCAGCAGCCGGGACAGGGGTAATTCACCCCTCCACTTT. It specifies CASSRDRGNSPLHF.

The chain employs TRBV4-3 and TRBJ1-3; 9 bases fit TRBD1. This CDR3 has 16 residues. Germline loops: CDR1 LGHNA, CDR2 YSLEER. The J segment lost 3 bases and the V segment lost 5 bases, leaving 8 bases of the junction unmatched. CDR3 DNA: TGCGCCAGCAGCTTATCCACAGGGGGCGATGGAAACACCATATATTTT. This gives the protein CASSLSTGGDGNTIYF.

The J gene is TRBJ2-1, the V gene TRBV9; 9 bases fit TRBD1. Germline V gene sequence: CDR1 SGDLS, CDR2 YYNGEE. This CDR3 spans 15 amino acids. Unmatched junction bases numbered 3, after V lost 4 bases and J lost 1 base. The CDR3 region has the DNA TGTGCCAGCAGCTCGGGACAGGGATCCTACAATGAGCAGTTCTTC. Translation: CASSSGQGSYNEQFF.

The chain joins TRBV27 to TRBJ2-3, with a weak D call TRBD1 (5 bases). This CDR3 comprises 15 residues. Germline CDR1 MNHEY, CDR2 SMNVEV (reference sequence). Trimming cost V 5 bases and J 4 bases, with 16 bases left between them. CDR3 DNA: TGTGCCAGCAGTAAAAAAGGCAGGGCCGCAGATACGCAGTATTTT. Translating it yields CASSKKGRAADTQYF.

V is TRBV5-1 and J is TRBJ1-5, with a weak D call TRBD1 (6 bases). The CDR3 is 13 residues long. V lost 4 bases to trimming and J lost 4 bases, with 9 bases between them. CDR1 and CDR2 from the germline V gene are SGHRS and YFSETQ. CDR3 nucleotide sequence: TGCGCCAGCAGCCTGGACAGTAATCAGCCCCAGCATTTT. Translation: CASSLDSNQPQHF.

The chain has TRBV7-3 and TRBJ2-2, with TRBD1 as a possible D gene (6 bases). Germline lookup yields CDR1 SGHTA and CDR2 FQGTGA. V shed 2 bases and J shed 3 bases, with 13 bases lying between them. CDR3 length equals 16 residues. CDR3 loop: CASSLGSSGDTGELFF. The CDR3 nucleotides are TGTGCCAGCAGCTTAGGTTCGTCAGGGGACACCGGGGAGCTGTTTTTT.

The J gene is TRBJ2-5, the V gene TRBV7-2; 8 bases agree with TRBD2. Germline V gene data show CDR1 as SGHTA and CDR2 as FQGNSA. With V trimmed by 5 bases and J by 5 bases, 4 bases remained unmatched. This CDR3 comprises 13 residues. In nucleotides, the CDR3 is TGTGCCAGCAGCCTGGGACTAGTTGAGACCCAGTACTTC. This codes for CASSLGLVETQYF.